This T cell receptor (beta chain) was captured in a study of blood T cells in healthy people across ages. For the second PCR, which ran for about 7 to 11 cycles, a sample-barcoded 5' primer and a J-beta primer mix were used. One entry per CDR3 protein, called by TCRdb with MiXCR from the 5' RACE reads. The sample consists of approximately 1,100,000 distinct CDR3 sequences, 35% to 55% of them appearing once. Broader study findings: The donors' CMV status was not determined, possibly confounding changes in expanded clonotypes.

To note about this clonotype: Its specificity is not known.

This CDR3 comprises 17 residues. Germline CDR1 SGHTA, CDR2 FQGNSA. V lost 6 bases, J lost 0 bases, and 18 bases lay in between. Donation came from healthy Caucasian individuals in Russia who were aged roughly 6 to 100. The receptor comes from a woman aged 55 to 70 in good health. The specimen sequenced was blood. This chain uses TRBV7-2 with TRBJ2-1; the D gene is possibly TRBD2 (5 bases). CDR3 amino acids: CASSFSLRVSSYNEQFF. CDR3 nucleotide sequence: TGTGCCAGCAGTTTTTCATTGCGGGTTAGCTCCTACAATGAGCAGTTCTTC. The whole variable domain, filled in from reference TRBV7-2 and TRBJ2-1, reads GAGVSQSPSNKVTEKGKDVELRCDPISGHTALYWYRQSLGQGLEFLIYFQGNSAPDKSGLPSDRFSAERTGGSVSTLTIQRTQQEDSAVYLCASSFSLRVSSYNEQFFGPGTRLTVL.